Below are 7 T cell receptor beta chains sequenced from a single sample in a study of cytomegalovirus exposure and HLA in healthy donors. Profiled with immunoSEQ multiplex PCR; TCRdb holds only in-frame clones, not every one. The table records 150,000 to 200,000 clones, 85% to 90% of them present only once. The sequenced sample was PBMCs. The receptors here all came from a woman aged 18-29 years in good health and CMV-seropositive.

This clone was detected a few times. The chain links TRBV28 to TRBJ1-5; D is perhaps TRBD1 (5 bases). The CDR3 has 14 residues. Germline V gives CDR1 MDHEN, CDR2 SYDVKM. Deletions cut 7 bases from V and 2 bases from J, with 12 bases between. The CDR3, as DNA: TGTGCCAGCACCCTACCGGGGGGCAATCAGCCCCAGCATTTT. It yields the protein CASTLPGGNQPQHF.

The chain is built from TRBV4-3 and TRBJ2-3; D not certain. Between the trimmed V and J ends, which lost 1 base and 2 bases, there was a span of 7 bases. Germline V lookup: CDR1 LGHNA, CDR2 YSLEER. There are 14 residues in the CDR3. The CDR3 sequence is CASSQGLPTDTQYF. The CDR3, as DNA: TGCGCCAGCAGCCAAGGGCTGCCCACAGATACGCAGTATTTT.

V and J are TRBV27 and TRBJ2-2; D gene uncertain. The CDR3 is 12 amino acids. V lost 8 bases to trimming and J lost 7 bases, with 11 bases between them. CDR1 is MNHEY and CDR2 is SMNVEV in the germline V gene (reference sequence). CDR3: CASGLSGGELFF. Here the CDR3 DNA reads TGTGCCAGCGGCCTCTCTGGCGGGGAGCTGTTTTTT.

The rearrangement uses TRBV15 and TRBJ2-1; 7 bases align to TRBD2. CDR1 is LNHNV, CDR2 YYDKDF, per germline (reference sequence). The CDR3 spans 17 residues. J was trimmed by 9 bases and V by 1 base; bases with no gene match: 15. The CDR3 region is CATSRVSLAYVKIEQFF. CDR3 sequence (DNA): TGTGCCACCAGCAGAGTATCACTAGCGTATGTCAAAATTGAGCAGTTCTTC.

The genes are TRBV14 and TRBJ2-1; the match to TRBD2 covers 11 bases. Unmatched junction bases numbered 10, after V lost 2 bases and J lost 10 bases. In germline, CDR1 is SGHDN, CDR2 FVKESK. The CDR3 has 16 amino acids. CDR3 nucleotide sequence: TGTGCCAGCAGCCAACTCCCACTAGCGGGAGAGGGCGAGCAGTTCTTC. It yields the protein CASSQLPLAGEGEQFF.

The chain employs TRBV28 and TRBJ1-4, with a tentative D call TRBD1 (6 bases). The CDR3 contains 14 residues. The V end lost 6 bases, the J end lost 1 base, and 9 bases lay between the germline ends. Germline V CDR1 and CDR2: MDHEN, SYDVKM. The CDR3 bases are TGTGCCAGCAGCCGGACAGTAACTAATGAAAAACTGTTTTTT. As protein: CASSRTVTNEKLFF.

The V call is TRBV6-6, the J call TRBJ2-1; maybe TRBD1 (6 bases). Germline V gene data show CDR1 as MNHNY and CDR2 as SVGAGI (reference sequence). Between the trimmed V and J ends, which lost 6 bases and 10 bases, there was a span of 10 bases. This CDR3 has 11 residues. The chain's CDR3 is CASREGTEQFF. The CDR3 DNA reads as TGTGCCAGCAGGGAAGGGACAGAGCAGTTCTTC.